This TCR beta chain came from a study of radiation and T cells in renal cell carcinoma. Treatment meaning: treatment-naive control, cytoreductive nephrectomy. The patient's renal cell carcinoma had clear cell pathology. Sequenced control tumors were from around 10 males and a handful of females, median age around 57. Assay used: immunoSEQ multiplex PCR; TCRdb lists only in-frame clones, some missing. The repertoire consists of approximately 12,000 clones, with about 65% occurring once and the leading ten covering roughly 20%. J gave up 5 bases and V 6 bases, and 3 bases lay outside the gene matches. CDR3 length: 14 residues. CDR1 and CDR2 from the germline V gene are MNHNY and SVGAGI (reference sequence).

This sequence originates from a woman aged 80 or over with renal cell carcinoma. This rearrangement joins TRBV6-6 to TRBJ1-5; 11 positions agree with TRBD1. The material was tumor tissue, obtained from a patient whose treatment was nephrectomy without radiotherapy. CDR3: CASRLDRGHQPQHF. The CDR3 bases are TGTGCCAGCAGGCTGGACAGGGGGCATCAGCCCCAGCATTTT.